A selection of T cell receptor beta chains follows, all from one sample in a study of blood T cell repertoires in COVID-19. TCRdb keeps only in-frame clones here, not all; method: immunoSEQ multiplex PCR. The sample yields 130,000 or so clones, 60% to 80% seen once. The sequenced sample was peripheral blood. Every receptor here comes from a woman aged 70-85 years with acute or convalescent COVID-19. Each CDR3 is given with its conserved first and last residue. D genes are given only for firm matches. The size entry is marked missing in some rows and otherwise reads once, few, many or a size class.

TRBV3-1/TRBV3-2	TRBJ2-7	-	-	CASSQDQTHRWQYF	TGTGCCAGCAGCCAAGATCAAACCCACCGGTGGCAGTACTTC
TRBV15	TRBJ2-5	-	-	CATSTPPEGAGGGETQYF	TGTGCCACCAGCACACCCCCCGAGGGGGCAGGGGGAGGAGAGACCCAGTACTTC
TRBV18	TRBJ1-2	-	few	CASSPRSGARTYGYTF	TGTGCCAGCTCACCACGTTCAGGGGCGCGGACCTATGGCTACACCTTC
TRBV2	TRBJ2-4	-	-	CASSRDINIQYF	TGTGCCAGCAGCCGTGACATAAACATTCAGTACTTC
TRBV19	TRBJ2-1	-	-	CASRPPSGSYNEQFF	TGTGCCAGTAGACCCCCCAGCGGGTCTTACAATGAGCAGTTCTTC
TRBV28	TRBJ2-1	-	-	CATLAPWRGSNEQFF	TGTGCCACCCTAGCCCCCTGGCGGGGAAGCAATGAGCAGTTCTTC
TRBV20-1	TRBJ2-1	-	few	CSAAGENEQFF	TGCAGTGCAGCAGGGGAAAATGAGCAGTTCTTC
TRBV18	TRBJ1-1	-	-	CASSATPNTEAFF	TGTGCCAGCTCAGCCACACCGAACACTGAAGCTTTCTTT
TRBV12-3/TRBV12-4	TRBJ2-5	-	once	CASSLNGETQYF	TGTGCCAGCAGTTTAAACGGGGAGACCCAGTACTTC
TRBV7-9	TRBJ1-2	TRBD1	few	CASSSRTGFQNYGYTF	TGTGCCAGCAGCTCCCGGACAGGGTTTCAGAACTATGGCTACACCTTC
TRBV6-1	TRBJ2-3	-	-	CASSDSGSGTDTQYF	TGTGCCAGCAGTGACAGCGGATCTGGCACAGATACGCAGTATTTT
TRBV6-6	TRBJ1-2	TRBD1	-	CASSQQGGSYGYTF	TGTGCCAGCAGTCAACAGGGGGGGAGCTATGGCTACACCTTC
TRBV29-1	TRBJ1-2	-	once	CSVAKNGRDYGYTF	TGCAGCGTAGCCAAGAACGGGAGAGACTATGGCTACACCTTC
TRBV2	TRBJ1-1	TRBD1	-	CASSRQGVKGEAFF	TGTGCCAGCAGCCGACAGGGGGTTAAGGGTGAAGCTTTCTTT
TRBV7-9	TRBJ2-7	-	-	CASSLRREFYTEEQYF	TGTGCCAGCAGCTTAAGACGGGAGTTCTACACAGAAGAGCAGTACTTC
TRBV7-9	TRBJ2-7	-	-	CASSRYRVEEQYF	TGTGCCAGCAGCCGGTACAGGGTTGAAGAGCAGTACTTC
TRBV5-1	TRBJ1-1	-	-	CASSERPGTEAFF	TGCGCCAGCAGCGAGAGGCCGGGTACTGAAGCTTTCTTT
TRBV11-2	TRBJ1-6	-	-	CASSLGIDNSPLHF	TGTGCCAGCAGCTTGGGCATAGATAATTCACCCCTCCACTTT
TRBV6-1	TRBJ1-2	TRBD1	-	CASSEEVRGRWGYTF	TGTGCCAGCAGTGAGGAGGTCAGGGGGCGATGGGGCTACACCTTC
TRBV14	TRBJ1-6	TRBD1	-	CASSPTGGIGDSPLHF	TGTGCCAGCAGCCCGACAGGGGGTATAGGGGATTCACCCCTCCACTTT
TRBV7-2	TRBJ2-4	TRBD1	-	CASSQDRGGNIQYF	TGTGCCAGCAGCCAGGACAGGGGGGGAAACATTCAGTACTTC
TRBV11-2	TRBJ2-5	TRBD2	-	CASSSTGTSPETQYF	TGTGCCAGCAGCAGTACCGGGACTAGCCCTGAGACCCAGTACTTC
TRBV27	TRBJ1-4	TRBD1	few	CASSPTGTVNEKLFF	TGTGCCAGCAGTCCGACCGGGACAGTGAATGAAAAACTGTTTTTT
TRBV5-5	TRBJ1-4	-	-	CASSLWGDKSSEKLFF	TGTGCCAGCAGCTTGTGGGGAGATAAATCGAGTGAAAAACTGTTTTTT
TRBV5-1	TRBJ2-2	-	many	CASSLTGSNTGELFF	TGCGCCAGCAGCTTGACAGGGTCCAACACCGGGGAGCTGTTTTTT
TRBV30	TRBJ1-5	TRBD1	-	CAWGPTGNQPQHF	TGTGCCTGGGGCCCGACAGGGAATCAGCCCCAGCATTTT
TRBV3-1/TRBV3-2	TRBJ1-5	-	once	CASSQGSMGNQPQHF	TGTGCCAGCAGCCAGGGCAGCATGGGCAATCAGCCCCAGCATTTT
TRBV29-1	TRBJ1-3	-	-	CSVRLPGNTIYF	TGCAGCGTCCGACTGCCCGGAAACACCATATATTTT
TRBV6-5	TRBJ2-3	-	-	CASSYPQDTQYF	TGTGCCAGCAGTTACCCCCAGGATACGCAGTATTTT
TRBV12-3/TRBV12-4	TRBJ2-7	-	-	CASSLNRWYEQYF	TGTGCCAGCAGTTTAAACAGGTGGTACGAGCAGTACTTC
TRBV15	TRBJ2-7	-	-	CATSRDYARYRYEQYF	TGTGCCACCAGCAGAGATTACGCGCGGTATCGCTACGAGCAGTACTTC
TRBV11-2	TRBJ2-3	-	-	CASSLSGGADTQYF	TGTGCCAGCAGCTTGTCCGGGGGTGCAGATACGCAGTATTTT
TRBV11-3	TRBJ2-5	-	-	CASSLGYSSTIWETQYF	TGTGCCAGCAGCTTAGGGTATAGCAGCACCATCTGGGAGACCCAGTACTTC
TRBV5-6	TRBJ1-4	-	-	CASSLGTEEKLFF	TGTGCCAGCAGCTTGGGGACAGAGGAAAAACTGTTTTTT
TRBV7-9	TRBJ1-2	-	-	CASSLYGTNDGYTF	TGTGCCAGCAGCTTATACGGGACAAACGATGGCTACACCTTC
TRBV4-2	TRBJ2-3	TRBD1	once	CASSQPGQGTDTQYF	TGTGCCAGCAGCCAACCGGGACAGGGTACAGATACGCAGTATTTT
TRBV5-1	TRBJ1-6	-	many	CASSLVGSGNSPLHF	TGCGCCAGCAGCTTGGTGGGGTCGGGAAATTCACCCCTCCACTTT
TRBV5-8	TRBJ1-3	-	-	CASSWTASFSGNTIYF	TGTGCCAGCAGCTGGACAGCCTCTTTCTCTGGAAACACCATATATTTT
TRBV6-5	TRBJ2-5	TRBD1	-	CASSYGQGDQETQYF	TGTGCCAGCAGTTACGGGCAGGGGGACCAAGAGACCCAGTACTTC
TRBV6-1	TRBJ2-7	-	few	CASSDSVATYEQYF	TGTGCCAGCAGTGATAGCGTCGCTACCTACGAGCAGTACTTC
TRBV6-5	TRBJ2-3	-	few	CASSLDSGTDTQYF	TGTGCCAGCAGCTTGGACAGCGGCACTGATACGCAGTATTTT
TRBV28	TRBJ2-7	-	few	CASSLSGGVYYEQYF	TGTGCCAGCAGTTTATCTGGCGGGGTTTACTACGAGCAGTACTTC